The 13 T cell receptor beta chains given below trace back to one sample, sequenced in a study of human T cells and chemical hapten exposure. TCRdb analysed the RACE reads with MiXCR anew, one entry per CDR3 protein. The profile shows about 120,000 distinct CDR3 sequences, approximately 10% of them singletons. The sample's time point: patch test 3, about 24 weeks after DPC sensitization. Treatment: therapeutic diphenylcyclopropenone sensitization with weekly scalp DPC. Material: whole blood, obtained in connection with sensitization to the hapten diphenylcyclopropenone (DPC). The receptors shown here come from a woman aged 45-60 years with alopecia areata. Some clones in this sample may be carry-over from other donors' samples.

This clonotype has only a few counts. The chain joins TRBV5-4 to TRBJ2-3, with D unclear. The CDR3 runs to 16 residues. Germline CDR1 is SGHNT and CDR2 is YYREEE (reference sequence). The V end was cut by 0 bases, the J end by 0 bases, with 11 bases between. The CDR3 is CASSLDGFFSTDTQYF. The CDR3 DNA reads TGTGCCAGCAGCTTGGACGGCTTCTTTAGCACAGATACGCAGTATTTT.

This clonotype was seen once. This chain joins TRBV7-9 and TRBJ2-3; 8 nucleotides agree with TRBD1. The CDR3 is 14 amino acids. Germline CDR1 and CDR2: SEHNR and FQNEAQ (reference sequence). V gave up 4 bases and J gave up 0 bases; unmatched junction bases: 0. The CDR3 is CASSYRGSTDTQYF. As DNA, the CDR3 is TGTGCCAGCAGCTACAGGGGGAGCACAGATACGCAGTATTTT.

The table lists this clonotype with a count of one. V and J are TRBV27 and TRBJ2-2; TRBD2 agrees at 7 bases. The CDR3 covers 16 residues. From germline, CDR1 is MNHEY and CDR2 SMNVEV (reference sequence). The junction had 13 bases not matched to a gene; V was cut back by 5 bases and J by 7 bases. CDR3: CASSPPPQGGVGELFF. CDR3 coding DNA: TGTGCCAGCAGTCCCCCCCCGCAGGGAGGGGTCGGGGAGCTGTTTTTT.

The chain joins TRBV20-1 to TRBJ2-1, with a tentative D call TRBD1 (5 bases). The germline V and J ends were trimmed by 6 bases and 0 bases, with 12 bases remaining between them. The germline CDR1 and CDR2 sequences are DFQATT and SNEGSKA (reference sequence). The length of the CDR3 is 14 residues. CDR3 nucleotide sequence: TGCAGTGCCCGCGACAGTAGCTCCTACAATGAGCAGTTCTTC. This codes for CSARDSSSYNEQFF.

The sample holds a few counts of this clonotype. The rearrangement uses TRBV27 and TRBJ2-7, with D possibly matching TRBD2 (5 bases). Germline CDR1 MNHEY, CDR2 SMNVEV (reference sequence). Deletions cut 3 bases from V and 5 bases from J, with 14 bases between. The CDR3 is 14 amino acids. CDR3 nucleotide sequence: TGTGCCAGCAGTTTGACCCGCCCGGGGAACGAGCAGTACTTC. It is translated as CASSLTRPGNEQYF.

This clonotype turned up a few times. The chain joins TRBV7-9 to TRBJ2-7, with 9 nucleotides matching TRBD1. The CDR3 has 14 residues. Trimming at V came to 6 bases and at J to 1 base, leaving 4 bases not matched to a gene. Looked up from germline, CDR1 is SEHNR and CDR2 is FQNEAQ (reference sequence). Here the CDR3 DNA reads TGTGCCAGCAGACCAGGGACAGGGTCCTACGAGCAGTACTTC. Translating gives CASRPGTGSYEQYF.

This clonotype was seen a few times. This CDR3 is CASSAGGLAGVAQYF. The CDR3 DNA reads as TGTGCCAGCAGCGCGGGGGGACTAGCTGGGGTAGCGCAGTATTTT. The genes are TRBV9 and TRBJ2-3; TRBD2 aligns across 9 bases. This CDR3 has 15 residues. Germline CDR1 and CDR2: SGDLS and YYNGEE. V was clipped by 3 bases and J by 10 bases; unmatched bases: 12. Filled out from reference TRBV9 and TRBJ2-3, the complete variable domain reads DSGVTQTPKHLITATGQRVTLRCSPRSGDLSVYWYQQSLDQGLQFLIQYYNGEERAKGNILERFSAQQFPDLHSELNLSSLELGDSALYFCASSAGGLAGVAQYFGPGTRLTVL.

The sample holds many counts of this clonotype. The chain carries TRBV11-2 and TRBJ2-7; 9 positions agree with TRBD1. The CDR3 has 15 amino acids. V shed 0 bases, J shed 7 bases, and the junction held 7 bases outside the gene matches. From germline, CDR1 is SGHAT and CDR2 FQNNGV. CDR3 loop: CASSLEGQGLGEQYF. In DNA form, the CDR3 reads TGTGCCAGCAGCTTAGAGGGACAGGGATTAGGGGAGCAGTACTTC. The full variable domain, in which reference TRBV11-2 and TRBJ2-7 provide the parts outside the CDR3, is EAGVAQSPRYKIIEKRQSVAFWCNPISGHATLYWYQQILGQGPKLLIQFQNNGVVDDSQLPKDRFSAERLKGVDSTLKIQPAKLEDSAVYLCASSLEGQGLGEQYFGPGTRLTVT.

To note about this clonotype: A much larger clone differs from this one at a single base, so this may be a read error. CDR3 bases: TGTGCCAGCAGTTTACAGGGAGGGCGGCAGCCCCAGAATTTT. The encoded protein is CASSLQGGRQPQNF. The chain joins TRBV12-3 or TRBV12-4 to TRBJ1-5, with a weak D call TRBD1 (5 bases). The CDR3 has 14 residues.

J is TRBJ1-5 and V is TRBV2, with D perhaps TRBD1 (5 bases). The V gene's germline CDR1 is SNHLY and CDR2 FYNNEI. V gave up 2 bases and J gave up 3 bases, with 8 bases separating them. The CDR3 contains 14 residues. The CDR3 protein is CASSERGYNQPQHF. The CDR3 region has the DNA TGTGCCAGCAGTGAAAGGGGCTACAATCAGCCCCAGCATTTT.

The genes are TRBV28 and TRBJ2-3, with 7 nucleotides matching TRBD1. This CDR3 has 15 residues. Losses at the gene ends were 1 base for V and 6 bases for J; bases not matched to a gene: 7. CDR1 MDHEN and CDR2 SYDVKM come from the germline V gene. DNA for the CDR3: TGTGCCAGCAGTTTATTACAGGGGCCGAGGGATACGCAGTATTTT. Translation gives CASSLLQGPRDTQYF.

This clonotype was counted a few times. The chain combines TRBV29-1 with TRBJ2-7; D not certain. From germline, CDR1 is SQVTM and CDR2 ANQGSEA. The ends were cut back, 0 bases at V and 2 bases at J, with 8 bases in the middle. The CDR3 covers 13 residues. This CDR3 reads CSVEDSITYEQYF. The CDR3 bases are TGCAGCGTTGAAGACTCGATAACCTACGAGCAGTACTTC.

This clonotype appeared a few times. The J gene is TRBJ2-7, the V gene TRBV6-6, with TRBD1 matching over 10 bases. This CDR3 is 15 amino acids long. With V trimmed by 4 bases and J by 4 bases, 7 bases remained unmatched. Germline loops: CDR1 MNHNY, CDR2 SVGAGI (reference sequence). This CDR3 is CASSSPGQGRYEQYF. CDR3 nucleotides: TGTGCCAGCAGTTCCCCGGGACAGGGGAGGTACGAGCAGTACTTC.